The sequence of this TCR beta chain was determined in a study of T cell repertoires in cytomegalovirus infection. The germline CDR1 and CDR2 sequences are SGHVT and SQSDAQ. The CDR3 covers 14 residues. The V and J ends lost 5 bases and 3 bases respectively, with 13 bases between them. MiXCR, applied by TCRdb to the reads, yields one record per CDR3 protein. The top ten hold 43% of the sample, which has a few hundred thousand distinct CDR3 sequences, under 55% seen once. Only a few counts were recorded for this clonotype. Its antigen is undetermined. Study-wide results and caveats: People with CMV and the relevant HLA were identified by cumulative public TCR beta family frequency.

This TCR was recovered from a human donor in good health (CMV status not recorded). Some clones in this sample may be carry-over from other donors' samples. The source material was cultured PBMCs, sampled from culture after CMV antigen stimulation. The V and J genes are TRBV7-4 and TRBJ2-5; no reliable D call. The CDR3 is CASSPDTPKETQYF. CDR3 nucleotide sequence: TGTGCCAGCAGCCCAGACACGCCGAAAGAGACCCAGTACTTC.